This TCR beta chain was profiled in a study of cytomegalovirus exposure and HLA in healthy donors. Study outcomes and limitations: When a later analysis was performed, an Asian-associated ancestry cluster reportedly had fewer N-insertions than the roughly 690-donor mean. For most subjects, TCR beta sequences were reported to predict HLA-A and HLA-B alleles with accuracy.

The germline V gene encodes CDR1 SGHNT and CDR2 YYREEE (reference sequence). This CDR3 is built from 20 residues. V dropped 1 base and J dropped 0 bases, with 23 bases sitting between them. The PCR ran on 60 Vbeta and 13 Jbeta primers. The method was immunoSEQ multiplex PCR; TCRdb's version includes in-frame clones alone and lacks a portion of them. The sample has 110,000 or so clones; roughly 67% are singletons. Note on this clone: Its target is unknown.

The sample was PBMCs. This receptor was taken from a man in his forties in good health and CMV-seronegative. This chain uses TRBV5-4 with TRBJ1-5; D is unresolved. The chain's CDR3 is CASSLPEGPKPPYSNQPQHF. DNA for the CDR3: TGTGCCAGCAGCTTGCCAGAGGGCCCGAAACCCCCCTATAGCAATCAGCCCCAGCATTTT.